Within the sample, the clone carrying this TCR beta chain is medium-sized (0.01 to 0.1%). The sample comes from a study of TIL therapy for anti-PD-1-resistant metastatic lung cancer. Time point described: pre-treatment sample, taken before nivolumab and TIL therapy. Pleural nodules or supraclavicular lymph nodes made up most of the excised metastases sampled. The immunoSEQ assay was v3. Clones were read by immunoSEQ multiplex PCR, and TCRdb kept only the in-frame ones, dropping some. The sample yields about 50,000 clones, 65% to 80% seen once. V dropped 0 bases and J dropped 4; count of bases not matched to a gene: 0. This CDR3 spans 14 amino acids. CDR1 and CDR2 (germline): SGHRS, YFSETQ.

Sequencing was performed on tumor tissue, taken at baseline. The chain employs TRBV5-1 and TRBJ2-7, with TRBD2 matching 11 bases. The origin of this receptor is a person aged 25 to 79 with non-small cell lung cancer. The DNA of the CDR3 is TGCGCCAGCAGCTTGGTAGCGGGAGGGTACGAGCAGTACTTC. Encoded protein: CASSLVAGGYEQYF.